This paragraph covers one T cell receptor (beta chain) sequence. Germline lookup yields CDR1 LNHDA and CDR2 SQIVND (reference sequence). V lost 3 bases and J 0 bases, leaving 15 bases between the germline ends. The CDR3 has 17 residues. This record comes from a study of control samples from healthy donors and cancer patients. The repertoire was sequenced with immunoSEQ multiplex PCR; TCRdb's copy has only in-frame clones and lacks some. The sample carries about 120,000 clones, approximately 91% recorded once. The clonotype originates from a woman aged 18-35 years in good health. This chain links TRBV19 with TRBJ1-3; D remains ambiguous. The sequencing sample was made of blood. CDR3: CASSIMAADVSGNTIYF. CDR3 sequence (DNA): TGTGCCAGTAGTATCATGGCAGCCGATGTCTCTGGAAACACCATATATTTT.